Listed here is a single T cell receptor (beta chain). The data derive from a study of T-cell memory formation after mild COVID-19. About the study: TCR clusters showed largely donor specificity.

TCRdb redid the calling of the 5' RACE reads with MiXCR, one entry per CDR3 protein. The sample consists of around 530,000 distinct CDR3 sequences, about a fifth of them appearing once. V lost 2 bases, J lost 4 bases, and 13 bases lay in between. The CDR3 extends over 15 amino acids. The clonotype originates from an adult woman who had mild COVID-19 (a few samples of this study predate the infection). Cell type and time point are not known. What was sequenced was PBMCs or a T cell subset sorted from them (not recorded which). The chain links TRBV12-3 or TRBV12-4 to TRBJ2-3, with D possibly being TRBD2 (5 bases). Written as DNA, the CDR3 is TGTGCCAGCAGTTTACCGGGGTCGATCGCAGATACGCAGTATTTT. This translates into CASSLPGSIADTQYF.